The 4 T cell receptor beta chains reported below all come from one sample, sequenced in a study of Graves' ophthalmopathy and Graves' hyperthyroidism. RNA transcripts were the source from which TCR beta CDR3 regions were amplified. RT-PCR in the first round used HTBI primers; a second-round multiplex PCR followed. TCRdb reprocessed the multiplex PCR reads via MiXCR and lists one record per CDR3 protein. The sample contains roughly 1.1 million distinct CDR3 sequences, roughly 35% of which appear only once. Sequencing was done on a sample of peripheral blood or thyroid tissue (not recorded which). These receptors came from an adult man with Graves' hyperthyroidism.

This clonotype was observed a handful of times. J is TRBJ1-5 and V is TRBV19; no clear D gene. The CDR3 is 14 amino acids. CDR1 is LNHDA and CDR2 is SQIVND in the germline V gene (reference sequence). V lost 8 bases to trimming and J lost 1 base, with 12 bases between them. The CDR3 region is CASVPYGSNQPQHF. DNA for the CDR3: TGTGCCAGTGTCCCCTATGGAAGCAATCAGCCCCAGCATTTT.

As for this clonotype: A read error may be the cause here, since a much bigger clone is one base away. As the CDR3 is not closed by the conserved phenylalanine or tryptophan, this likely results from a read error. The gene calls are TRBV20-1 and TRBJ2-5, with D perhaps matching TRBD2 (5 bases). The germline V gene encodes CDR1 DFQATT and CDR2 SNEGSKA (reference sequence). Trimming cost V 5 bases and J 7 bases, with 20 bases left between them. This CDR3 has 14 residues. The CDR3 DNA reads as TGCAGTGCTGCCCCTGGACTTGAGGCTGGGACCCAGTACCTC. Protein: CSAAPGLEAGTQYL.

The gene calls are TRBV4-2 and TRBJ1-3, with 8 bases aligning to TRBD1. Germline V lookup: CDR1 LGHNA, CDR2 YNFKEQ. Trimming removed 0 bases from V and 7 bases from J; junction bases left unmatched: 2. This CDR3 has 14 amino acids. As DNA, the CDR3 is TGTGCCAGCAGCCAAGAAAGGACAGGGAACACCATATATTTT. Protein: CASSQERTGNTIYF.

This clonotype has a count of ten or more. This rearrangement joins TRBV7-2 to TRBJ2-5; 10 bases map to TRBD2. The V gene end was trimmed by 6 bases and the J gene end by 4 bases; junction bases not matched to a gene: 2. CDR1 and CDR2 (germline): SGHTA, FQGNSA. This CDR3 is built from 13 residues. The CDR3, as DNA: TGTGCCAGCAGAATAGCGGGAGGAGAGACCCAGTACTTC. It translates to CASRIAGGETQYF.